This T cell receptor (beta chain) was observed in a study of T cells in Graves' hyperthyroidism and ophthalmopathy. Researchers amplified the TCR beta CDR3 regions from RNA transcripts. The study used the HTBI primer set for a first-round RT-PCR of the TCR CDR3. TCRdb independently ran MiXCR on the multiplex PCR reads; one entry per CDR3 protein. The profile shows approximately 300,000 distinct CDR3 sequences, approximately 19% of them singletons. Trimming pared 6 bases from V and 6 bases from J, leaving 26 bases between. Germline-derived CDR1 and CDR2 are MNHNS and SASEGT. The CDR3 extends over 17 amino acids. About this clonotype itself: It is likely a read error, because the conserved phenylalanine at the end of the CDR3 is missing.

Sequencing input: blood. This chain uses TRBV6-1 with TRBJ1-2, with TRBD1 as a possible D gene (5 bases). The TCR sequence derives from a man between 50 and 59 years old with Graves' ophthalmopathy. The CDR3 sequence: CASRGPGLADVRDGYTL. The CDR3 region has the DNA TGTGCCAGCAGGGGGCCGGGACTAGCGGATGTAAGAGATGGCTACACCCTC.